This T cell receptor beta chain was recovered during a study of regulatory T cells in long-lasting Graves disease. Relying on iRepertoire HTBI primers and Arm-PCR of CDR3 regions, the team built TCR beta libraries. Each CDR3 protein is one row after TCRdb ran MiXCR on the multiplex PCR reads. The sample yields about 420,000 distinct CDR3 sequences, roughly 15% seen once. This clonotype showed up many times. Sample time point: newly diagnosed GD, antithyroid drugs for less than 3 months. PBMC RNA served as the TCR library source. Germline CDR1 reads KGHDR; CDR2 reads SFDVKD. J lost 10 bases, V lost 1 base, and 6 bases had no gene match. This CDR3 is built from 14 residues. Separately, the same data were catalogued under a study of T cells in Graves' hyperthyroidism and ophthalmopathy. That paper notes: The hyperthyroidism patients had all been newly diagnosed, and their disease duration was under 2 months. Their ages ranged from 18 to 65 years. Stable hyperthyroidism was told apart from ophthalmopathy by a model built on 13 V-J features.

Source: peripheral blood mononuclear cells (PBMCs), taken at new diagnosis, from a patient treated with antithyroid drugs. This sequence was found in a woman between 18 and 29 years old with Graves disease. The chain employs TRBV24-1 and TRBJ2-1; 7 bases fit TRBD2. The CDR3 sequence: CATSDFASGSEQFF. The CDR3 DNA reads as TGTGCCACCAGTGATTTCGCTAGCGGTTCGGAGCAGTTCTTC.